The 16 T cell receptor beta chains in this list originate from one sample, sequenced in a study of T-cell reconstitution after alpha-beta-depleted transplantation in children. The TCRbeta library was prepared with unique molecular identifiers. TCRdb independently ran MiXCR on the PCR reads; one entry per CDR3 protein. The sample consists of 750,000 to 950,000 distinct CDR3 sequences, 16% of them appearing once. Sequences were derived from PBMCs, mostly from graft donor cells, sampled 360 days after TCRalphabeta/CD19-depleted stem cell transplant. Receptors originate from a male patient younger than 18 who had a stem cell transplant for acute lymphoblastic leukemia, so the T cells may come from the graft donor.

The gene calls are TRBV4-2 and TRBJ2-3, with D possibly being TRBD1 (5 bases). V was cut by 0 bases and J by 6 bases, with 10 bases left in between. This CDR3 contains 14 residues. Germline V gives CDR1 LGHNA, CDR2 YNFKEQ. The CDR3 loop is CASSQDLGQDTQYF. Here the CDR3 DNA reads TGTGCCAGCAGCCAAGATCTGGGGCAGGATACGCAGTATTTT.

This clonotype turned up a few times. This rearrangement joins TRBV15 to TRBJ2-7; TRBD2 matches 9 bases. V shed 1 base, J shed 4 bases, and the junction held 5 bases outside the gene matches. The CDR3 consists of 15 residues. Germline V gene data show CDR1 as LNHNV and CDR2 as YYDKDF (reference sequence). The CDR3 loop is CATSRGVSGSYEQYF. The CDR3 coding sequence is TGTGCCACCAGCAGAGGGGTTAGCGGGAGTTACGAGCAGTACTTC.

This clonotype came up a few times. This chain uses TRBV2 with TRBJ2-1; 12 bases are shared with TRBD2. Germline lookup yields CDR1 SNHLY and CDR2 FYNNEI. With 6 bases clipped from V and 8 bases from J, the junction kept 5 bases outside the gene matches. CDR3 size: 14 residues. The CDR3 region has the DNA TGTGCCAGCAGGACTAGCGGGAGTACCGATGAGCAGTTCTTC. Residues: CASRTSGSTDEQFF.

This clonotype was detected only once. The chain has TRBV29-1 and TRBJ1-4, with 9 bases fitting TRBD1. This CDR3 spans 16 amino acids. The ends lost 6 bases at V and 8 bases at J; junction bases unmatched: 16. Per the germline V gene, CDR1 is SQVTM and CDR2 is ANQGSEA. In nucleotides, the CDR3 is TGCAGCGTCCTGGACAGGGGAAATGATATTACGGAAAAACTGTTTTTT. Translated, it gives CSVLDRGNDITEKLFF.

The chain is built from TRBV10-2 and TRBJ2-5; TRBD2 matches at 8 bases. This CDR3 comprises 15 residues. After removal of 6 bases from V and 4 bases from J, the junction contained 10 bases not matched to a gene. The V gene's germline CDR1 is WSHSY and CDR2 SAAADI. DNA of the CDR3: TGCGCCAGCAGGGCTAGCGGGTCGGGGGGAGAGACCCAGTACTTC. Translated, it gives CASRASGSGGETQYF.

This clonotype was seen more than once but under ten times. The chain has TRBV7-3 and TRBJ2-1; 7 nucleotides agree with TRBD2. CDR3 length equals 14 residues. V dropped 7 bases and J dropped 8; count of bases not matched to a gene: 11. Germline loops: CDR1 SGHTA, CDR2 FQGTGA. For the CDR3, the DNA is TGTGCCAGCATGTTGGGCGGGAGCAGCGATGAGCAGTTCTTC. Amino acids: CASMLGGSSDEQFF.

Concerning this clonotype: One end of the junction varies from germline; a read error may be responsible. The chain uses TRBV4-1 and TRBJ2-1; D is ambiguous. The CDR3 consists of 15 residues. Germline V gene sequence: CDR1 MGHRA, CDR2 YSYEKL. The CDR3, as DNA: TGCGCCAGCAGCCAAGAATTGCAGTTCTACAATAAGCAGTTCTTC. Amino acid sequence: CASSQELQFYNKQFF.

This clonotype was counted many times. The chain employs TRBV11-2 and TRBJ2-7; D gene unclear. This CDR3 contains 14 residues. V was cut by 1 base and J by 5 bases, with 12 bases left in between. Germline V gene data show CDR1 as SGHAT and CDR2 as FQNNGV. CDR3 region: CASSLGYGQDEQYF. Here the CDR3 DNA reads TGTGCCAGCAGCTTAGGGTATGGTCAGGACGAGCAGTACTTC.

This clonotype was picked up a small number of times. Germline and junction disagree at one end, which may indicate a read error. The chain has TRBV20-1 and TRBJ1-2; TRBD1 might be the D (6 bases). Germline V gives CDR1 DFQATT, CDR2 SNEGSKA (reference sequence). The CDR3 totals 16 residues. In nucleotides, the CDR3 is TGCTGTGCTAGAGATCTCAGAGGAGGGGGATTGAGGGGCTACACCTTC. Translating it yields CCARDLRGGGLRGYTF.

This clonotype has more than one count but fewer than ten. The V call is TRBV5-1, the J call TRBJ1-1; 7 bases agree with TRBD1. J gave up 4 bases and V 4 bases, and 10 bases lay outside the gene matches. This CDR3 is built from 15 residues. Germline values: CDR1 SGHRS, CDR2 YFSETQ. The CDR3: CASSPQGSGATEAFF. The CDR3 DNA reads as TGCGCCAGCAGCCCACAGGGGTCGGGGGCCACTGAAGCTTTCTTT.

The chain employs TRBV29-1 and TRBJ2-7, with D possibly called TRBD1 or TRBD2 (5 bases each). In germline, CDR1 is SQVTM, CDR2 ANQGSEA. There are 14 residues in the CDR3. Trimming removed 3 bases from V and 6 bases from J, with 18 bases in between. CDR3 protein: CSVDREGTRREQYF. The CDR3 DNA is TGCAGCGTTGATCGTGAGGGGACCAGGCGCGAGCAGTACTTC.

The chain is built from TRBV10-3 and TRBJ1-5; no definite D call. CDR1 ENHRY and CDR2 SYGVKD come from the germline V gene. Trimming cost V 0 bases and J 2 bases, with 11 bases left between them. This CDR3 has 16 residues. DNA of the CDR3: TGTGCCATCAGTGAGTCAACCCCGGACGGCAATCAGCCCCAGCATTTT. Translating it yields CAISESTPDGNQPQHF.

This clonotype was seen at least ten times. The V call is TRBV15, the J call TRBJ2-1; 12 bases align to TRBD2. After removal of 1 base from V and 10 bases from J, the junction contained 14 bases not matched to a gene. The CDR3 is 18 amino acids. Germline V lookup: CDR1 LNHNV, CDR2 YYDKDF (reference sequence). CDR3 protein: CATSRGGLAGTISPEQFF. In DNA, the CDR3 is TGTGCCACCAGCAGAGGAGGACTAGCGGGAACGATTTCGCCCGAGCAGTTCTTC.

The genes are TRBV25-1 and TRBJ2-6; D remains unclear. Trimming took 4 bases from V and 0 from J, leaving 7 bases between them. This CDR3 spans 15 amino acids. Germline CDR1 is MGHDK and CDR2 is SYGVNS. The CDR3 here is CASSARFSGANVLTF. CDR3 sequence (DNA): TGTGCCAGCAGTGCCCGGTTCTCTGGGGCCAACGTCCTGACTTTC.

The rearrangement links TRBV2 to TRBJ2-3; 10 bases are shared with TRBD1. CDR1 is SNHLY, CDR2 FYNNEI, per germline. There are 14 residues in the CDR3. V was clipped by 4 bases and J by 5 bases; unmatched bases: 3. The CDR3 protein is CASSGQGARDTQYF. The CDR3 nucleotides read TGTGCCAGCAGTGGACAGGGGGCCCGAGATACGCAGTATTTT.

This clonotype turned up a few times. V and J are TRBV3-1 and TRBJ2-1, with D perhaps TRBD2 (6 bases). Trimming stripped 4 bases from V and 7 bases from J, with 11 bases between. The CDR3 runs 13 residues. The germline V gene encodes CDR1 LGHDT and CDR2 YNNKEL (reference sequence). The CDR3 DNA reads TGTGCCAGCAGCCGACTAGGCCCGAATGAGCAGTTCTTC. It yields the protein CASSRLGPNEQFF.